A single sample is the source of the 22 T cell receptor beta chains below, sequenced in a study of identical twins. Via MiXCR, TCRdb re-called the 5' RACE reads, giving one row per CDR3 protein. The sample lists around 490,000 distinct CDR3 sequences, around 15% occurring once. This sample also belongs to another study, concerning yellow fever vaccine responses in identical twins.

Sequenced input: CD4+ T cells sorted from blood. The receptor set was obtained from a young woman in good health.

V is TRBV20-1 and J is TRBJ1-5; the D is unclear. CDR3 length: 13 amino acids. Germline-derived CDR1 and CDR2 are DFQATT and SNEGSKA (reference sequence). The V and J ends lost 4 bases and 6 bases respectively, with 13 bases between them. The CDR3 here is CSAISGKSQPQHF. Written as DNA, the CDR3 is TGCAGTGCTATTTCCGGGAAAAGTCAGCCCCAGCATTTT.

Here the CDR3 DNA reads TGTGCCAGCAGCTGGCGGATTAAGGACAAAAACATTCAGTACTTC. Its translation: CASSWRIKDKNIQYF. The rearrangement uses TRBV7-2 and TRBJ2-4; D is ambiguous. Trimming pared 4 bases from V and 3 bases from J, leaving 13 bases between. This CDR3 region has 15 residues. Germline-derived CDR1 and CDR2 are SGHTA and FQGNSA.

The chain carries TRBV12-3 or TRBV12-4 and TRBJ1-1; unclear D gene. CDR3 length equals 12 residues. Deletions cut 3 bases from V and 7 bases from J, with 9 bases between. The CDR3, as DNA: TGTGCCAGCAGTTTCCCCCGACATGAAGCTTTCTTT. Encoded protein: CASSFPRHEAFF.

CDR3 DNA sequence: TGTGCCAGCAGCGTAGCTGGGACTAGCGGGATCAATGAGCAGTTCTTC. Translation gives CASSVAGTSGINEQFF. The rearrangement links TRBV9 to TRBJ2-1, with TRBD2 identical over 13 bases. With 0 bases clipped from V and 6 bases from J, the junction kept 3 bases outside the gene matches. Germline V lookup: CDR1 SGDLS, CDR2 YYNGEE. The CDR3 loop spans 16 amino acids.

V and J are TRBV6-1 and TRBJ1-5; a weak D match, TRBD1 (5 bases). V was pared by 5 bases and J by 6 bases, with 11 bases between. The germline V gene encodes CDR1 MNHNS and CDR2 SASEGT. The CDR3 has 13 amino acids. The chain's CDR3 is CASSPGGSQPQHF. The CDR3 nucleotides are TGTGCCAGCAGTCCGGGGGGGAGTCAGCCCCAGCATTTT.

This clonotype was recorded at least ten times. The chain uses TRBV25-1 and TRBJ1-2; D is unclear. With 5 bases removed from V and 4 bases from J, the gap between germline ends came to 11 bases. The CDR3 spans 13 residues. CDR1 MGHDK and CDR2 SYGVNS come from the germline V gene. Written as DNA, the CDR3 is TGTGCCAGCAGTCCTGACACCCGCTATGGCTACACCTTC. Protein product: CASSPDTRYGYTF.

A few counts support this clonotype. The gene calls are TRBV24-1 and TRBJ2-1; possible D gene TRBD2, 5 bases. CDR1 is KGHDR and CDR2 is SFDVKD in the germline V gene. The length of the CDR3 is 13 residues. V lost 10 bases to trimming and J lost 1 base, with 10 bases between them. The chain's CDR3 is CATERGSYNEQFF. The DNA for the CDR3 is TGTGCCACAGAGAGAGGGTCCTACAATGAGCAGTTCTTC.

The chain recombines TRBV6-5 with TRBJ1-2, with D uncertain. Trimming cost V 1 base and J 0 bases, with 6 bases left between them. Germline V gene data show CDR1 as MNHEY and CDR2 as SVGAGI. CDR3 length: 14 residues. The CDR3 sequence: CASSYYSTNYGYTF. CDR3 DNA: TGTGCCAGCAGTTACTATTCAACTAACTATGGCTACACCTTC.

The chain uses TRBV9 and TRBJ2-5, with D possibly matching TRBD1 (6 bases). V was pared by 6 bases and J by 1 base, with 13 bases between. The germline CDR1 and CDR2 sequences are SGDLS and YYNGEE. The CDR3 consists of 14 residues. CDR3 loop: CASTRSTGQETQYF. The DNA for the CDR3 is TGTGCCAGCACCCGATCGACAGGCCAAGAGACCCAGTACTTC.

The chain recombines TRBV12-3 or TRBV12-4 with TRBJ1-3; D call uncertain. This CDR3 contains 15 residues. V lost 3 bases and J lost 2, with 11 bases in between. The CDR3 DNA reads TGTGCCAGCAGTTTCGGCGGGAAAACTGGAAACACCATATATTTT. This translates into CASSFGGKTGNTIYF.

The genes are TRBV3-1 and TRBJ2-4, with 8 bases identical to TRBD1. The CDR3 contains 13 residues. The V gene end was trimmed by 5 bases and the J gene end by 14 bases; junction bases not matched to a gene: 11. Germline lookup yields CDR1 LGHDT and CDR2 YNNKEL (reference sequence). The CDR3 DNA reads as TGTGCCAGCAGCTCACAAAGGCAGGGGGCGGAGTACTTC. Translating gives CASSSQRQGAEYF. The whole variable domain, filled in from reference TRBV3-1 and TRBJ2-4, reads DTAVSQTPKYLVTQMGNDKSIKCEQNLGHDTMYWYKQDSKKFLKIMFSYNNKELIINETVPNRFSPKSPDKAHLNLHINSLELGDSAVYFCASSSQRQGAEYFGAGTRLSVL.

V gene TRBV20-1 combines with J gene TRBJ2-3; TRBD2 agrees at 10 bases. Germline values: CDR1 DFQATT, CDR2 SNEGSKA (reference sequence). The junction had 16 bases not matched to a gene; V was cut back by 6 bases and J by 10 bases. The CDR3 runs 15 residues. DNA for the CDR3: TGCAGTGCGTTTTCTAGCGGGGGTATCCGCGGAGCGCAGTATTTT. Translating gives CSAFSSGGIRGAQYF.

This clonotype was observed many times. CDR3 sequence (DNA): TGCGCCAGCAGCACGACAGGGTACACTGAAGCTTTCTTT. It yields the protein CASSTTGYTEAFF. V is TRBV5-1 and J is TRBJ1-1, with 7 bases lining up with TRBD1. CDR3 length equals 13 residues. The V and J ends lost 4 bases and 3 bases, in that order; junction bases with no gene match: 3. The V gene's germline CDR1 is SGHRS and CDR2 YFSETQ. The variable domain in full, completed from reference TRBV5-1 and TRBJ1-1, reads KAGVTQTPRYLIKTRGQQVTLSCSPISGHRSVSWYQQTPGQGLQFLFEYFSETQRNKGNFPGRFSGRQFSNSRSEMNVSTLELGDSALYLCASSTTGYTEAFFGQGTRLTVV.

V gene TRBV20-1 combines with J gene TRBJ2-1, with 9 positions matching TRBD1. The CDR3 covers 15 residues. The germline CDR1 and CDR2 sequences are DFQATT and SNEGSKA (reference sequence). The V and J ends lost 2 bases and 5 bases, in that order; junction bases with no gene match: 7. The CDR3 loop reads CSARLGTGWHNEQFF. The CDR3 nucleotides read TGCAGTGCTAGATTGGGGACAGGGTGGCACAATGAGCAGTTCTTC.

The gene calls are TRBV10-3 and TRBJ1-1; tentative D call: TRBD1 (5 bases). Looked up from germline, CDR1 is ENHRY and CDR2 is SYGVKD. V was pared by 7 bases and J by 1 base, with 13 bases between. This CDR3 spans 14 amino acids. In DNA form, the CDR3 reads TGTGCCATCAAAGGGACGGCGACGAACACTGAAGCTTTCTTT. Amino acids: CAIKGTATNTEAFF.

This chain joins TRBV3-1 and TRBJ2-5; D gene unclear. Germline values: CDR1 LGHDT, CDR2 YNNKEL (reference sequence). The length of the CDR3 is 15 residues. The ends were cut back, 0 bases at V and 2 bases at J, with 10 bases in the middle. In DNA, the CDR3 is TGTGCCAGCAGCCAAGATTTTGGAAGGCAAGAGACCCAGTACTTC. This translates into CASSQDFGRQETQYF.

This clonotype was found a few times. The chain is built from TRBV24-1 and TRBJ2-3; 7 bases are shared with TRBD1. The CDR3 spans 16 residues. V lost 1 base, J lost 2 bases, and 5 bases stayed unmatched. From germline, CDR1 is KGHDR and CDR2 SFDVKD. The CDR3 sequence: CATSDFRQGLTDTQYF. In DNA form, the CDR3 reads TGTGCCACCAGTGATTTCCGACAGGGCCTCACAGATACGCAGTATTTT.

This clonotype was picked up many times. The junction shows a germline mismatch at one end, possibly a read error. The rearrangement uses TRBV12-3 or TRBV12-4 and TRBJ2-3; 9 positions match TRBD2. The CDR3 loop spans 14 amino acids. The CDR3 is CASRLAGAGDTQYF. The CDR3 region has the DNA TGTGCCAGCAGGTTAGCGGGAGCGGGAGATACGCAGTATTTT.

The CDR3 coding sequence is TGTGCCATCAGTGAGGACACTAGCGGGAGGATGCCAGATACGCAGTATTTT. Amino acid sequence: CAISEDTSGRMPDTQYF. The chain uses TRBV10-3 and TRBJ2-3; 12 bases align to TRBD2. The V segment lost 2 bases and the J segment 4 bases; nucleotides outside the gene matches: 7. The CDR3 contains 17 residues. The V gene's germline CDR1 is ENHRY and CDR2 SYGVKD.

The chain couples TRBV7-7 to TRBJ2-7, with unresolved D. This CDR3 has 13 residues. Germline loops: CDR1 SSHAT, CDR2 FNYEAQ (reference sequence). The V end lost 3 bases, the J end lost 9 bases, and 15 bases lay between the germline ends. CDR3 DNA: TGTGCCAGCAGCTTCTCTACTTCTCTCGGGCAGTACGTC. Translating it yields CASSFSTSLGQYV.

The V call is TRBV9, the J call TRBJ1-1, with no clear D. Looked up from germline, CDR1 is SGDLS and CDR2 is YYNGEE. The CDR3 is 13 residues long. Trimming stripped 0 bases from V and 1 base from J, with 4 bases between. The CDR3, as DNA: TGTGCCAGCAGCGTAGCCCCGAACACTGAAGCTTTCTTT. Amino acids: CASSVAPNTEAFF.

This sequence joins TRBV28 and TRBJ2-7; TRBD2 is a possible D gene (6 bases). Trimming shortened V by 3 bases and J by 1 base, and 13 bases separated the two germline ends. The CDR3 sequence is 15 residues long. The germline V gene encodes CDR1 MDHEN and CDR2 SYDVKM. CDR3 coding DNA: TGTGCCAGCAGTTTCGGGACTCTTCTATCCTACGAGCAGTACGTC. It codes for CASSFGTLLSYEQYV.